This T cell receptor (beta chain) was found in a study of tumor and adjacent non-tumor tissue in lung cancer (dated by TCRdb to 2016 to 2019). For the wider study: Of the cohort, 12 patients had adenocarcinoma, 2 had squamous cell carcinoma and 1 had small cell lung cancer. Sequencing produced fewer than 150,000,000 productive TCRbeta reads in total, an average of about 4 million reads per sample. The approximately 15 patients were aged roughly 30 to 85 years, included some 10 men and 5 women, and had TNM stage I to III disease. Approximately 31 paired specimens, one tumor and one normal lung sample per patient, were profiled by TCRbeta CDR3 sequencing. Using bulk TCRbeta repertoires from 15 lung cancer patients, the study set lung tumor tissue side by side with matched distant non-tumor lung tissue. The research as a whole found: TCR diversity was significantly higher in younger patients, and higher tumor TCR diversity was associated with shorter overall and disease-free survival. TCR diversity (inverse Simpson) was significantly higher in tumor than in normal lung tissue (roughly 430 vs 170, P = 0.0075, Mann-Whitney U test). Neither the sequencing platform nor unique molecular identifiers are named or mentioned anywhere in the methods. The cohort had only about 14 patients, and the authors noted that larger samples and more detailed clinical data are needed. Peripheral blood was not sequenced, so blood TCRbeta repertoires in these lung cancer patients were not examined. The top 100 clones accounted for a significantly larger cumulative portion of the repertoire in normal lung than in tumor tissue.

Turning to this clonotype: Its antigen is unknown. At one end the junction does not follow the germline gene, possibly because of a read error.

In the germline V gene (reference sequence), CDR1 corresponds to SGHAT and CDR2 to FQDESV. CDR3 length: 13 amino acids, cysteine to phenylalanine. Just CDR3 DNA is preserved here, 39 bases in frame from base 1. Library generation was performed with multiplex PCR. The reads were generated on an Illumina HiSeq 2500. TCRbeta libraries were constructed through three rounds of nested PCR with primers (Table S4) according to protocols adapted from ARM-PCR. Before sequencing, PCR products of 200-500 bp were cut from the gel and purified using the QIAquick gel extraction kit. The published analysis was carried out like this. Reads were cleaned with Trimmomatic, merged with FLASH into complete CDR3 sequences, and assigned to V(D)J germline segments with MiTCR. Clonal diversity was computed as the inverse Simpson's index with VDJtools. Productive reads were defined as in-frame sequences without a premature stop codon. In-frame beta chains were kept once TCRdb had trimmed the public reads at Q25 with fastp and called clones with MiXCR. One record per CDR3 amino acid sequence lists the most common genes and DNA. The V and J calls follow TCRdb's processing rather than the paper's. Within this sample are 55,000 to 75,000 distinct CDR3 sequences, with 60% of them counted one time only. The ten largest clones represent around 21% of the sample.

Bulk unsorted tissue served as the source for RNA extraction, and RNA quality was assessed using a NanoDrop ND-1000 and an Agilent 2100. Newly diagnosed lung cancer patients without prior chemotherapy who had been admitted for thoracic surgery in China between August and November 2014 were enrolled as donors. Patients who had received previous radiotherapy or chemotherapy, or who had another concurrent cancer, were excluded from the study. Surgical tissue pieces of 1-2 cm3 were preserved in RNAlater solution and stored at -80 °C until use. The sample was lung tumor tissue. The chain couples TRBV11-1 to TRBJ1-1, with TRBD1 matching 10 junction bases. This TCR was sampled from a man aged 50-60 years with non-small cell lung cancer. The DNA reads as follows: TGTGCCAGCAGACCCGGGACAGGGGACGAAGCTCTCTTT. Translation gives CASRPGTGDEALF.